What follows is one T cell receptor beta chain and its context. What this receptor recognizes is not known. It has no much larger one-base neighbor in the sample; base qualities were not kept. The library was produced with PCR. DNA from cultured CD4+ T cells was subjected to TCR sequencing with the Oncomine TCR Beta short-read assay at the Johns Hopkins FTIC core. Genomic DNA was extracted from the cultured CD4+ T cells with the QIAamp micro DNA kit. The Oncomine TCR Beta libraries from cultured CD4+ T cells were pooled using unique dual indexes and then sequenced on an Illumina iSeq 100. Per the source publication's procedure: Non-productive sequences were removed, and CDR3s not starting with C, not ending with F or W, or shorter than 7 amino acids were discarded. Antigen-specific clonotypes were identified with the MANAFEST web application by comparing peptide-stimulated wells with reference and other culture wells. Positive clones required FDR below 0.05, an odds ratio above 5, and productive frequency above 0.1% in at least two of three replicate wells. A clonotype counted as cross-reactive if it showed significant expansion both in the SARS-CoV-2 spike wells and in at least one common cold coronavirus spike condition. Using R version 3.6.1, CDR3 homology was evaluated through Levenshtein distances (stringdist) along with unrooted phylogenetic trees (ape). TCRdb trimmed public reads at Q25 via fastp, called clones via MiXCR and kept in-frame beta chains. Rows with one shared CDR3 protein collapse into an entry with the most common genes and DNA. These V and J calls originate from TCRdb's pipeline instead of the authors' own analysis. Here the sample has just under 9,000 distinct CDR3 sequences; around three fifths occur a single time. The ten largest clones capture about 7.3% of the sample.

According to the germline V gene, CDR1 reads SNHLY and CDR2 reads FYNNEI. Trimming takes 2 bases from V and 4 bases from J, and the germline ends sit 12 bases apart. Including the terminal cysteine and phenylalanine, the CDR3 comprises 14 residues. The retained sequence is limited to the CDR3, 42 bases, with the frame set at the first base. According to the study, the label for this sample's treatment or condition signals: roughly 11-day PBMC culture with coronavirus spike peptide pools or control peptides (ViraFEST assay). The study used the ViraFEST assay, which expanded antigen-specific T cells with peptide pools and then identified expanded clonotypes by TCR sequencing. The positive SARS-CoV-2 PCR tests of the convalescent patients were dated from March to December 2020, before the Alpha, Beta and Delta variants emerged in the United States. Each well held about 2 million PBMCs cultured in IMDM containing approximately 5% human AB serum and 9 to 10 IU/ml IL-2, with about 10 ug/ml peptide pools added. Half of the culture medium was replaced with fresh IL-2-containing medium on days 3 and 7. After 10 to 11 days of culture, CD4+ T cells were isolated by negative selection with the EasySep CD4+ T cell isolation kit. Ficoll-Paque Plus gradient centrifugation was used to isolate PBMCs from whole blood, and the isolated PBMCs were then either used fresh or cryopreserved at -140C. Each culture condition was generally run in triplicate wells.

The data were taken from a study of vaccination and CD4 T cells after COVID-19 (dated by TCRdb to 2022 to 2024). Broadly, across the study: Convalescent patients had a positive SARS-CoV-2 result on nasal swab PCR, and of these patients, some ten had mild disease and one had severe disease. Six males and four females were included in the convalescent cohort, with two Hispanic individuals, seven Caucasians, two Asians and one multiracial person represented. Participants got two doses of the Pfizer-BioNTech BNT162b2 vaccine (n=8) or two doses of the Moderna mRNA-1273 vaccine (n=2). Post-COVID blood samples were collected from convalescent patients a median of roughly 100 days after diagnosis, with a range of roughly 30 to 161 days. Post-vaccine blood samples were obtained a median of about 77 days after the second vaccine dose, with a range of about 13 to 241 days. Overlapping spike peptide pools from SARS-CoV-2 and from the common cold coronaviruses HCoV-NL63, HCoV-OC43 and HCoV-229E were used as culture stimuli. Control cultures used a CEFX viral epitope pool as positive control, an HIV-1 Nef peptide pool as negative control, or no peptide. In some eleven COVID-19 convalescent patients and a handful of infection-naive healthy vaccine recipients, researchers compared the spike-specific CD4+ TCR repertoire from before mRNA vaccination with the repertoire from after. Overall study results and their limits: Among the post-vaccine SARS-CoV-2-reactive clones in convalescent patients, a median approximately 90% showed up only after vaccination, which suggests vaccine-specific priming. An increase in the median number of SARS-CoV-2-reactive clonotypes from approximately 21 after infection to about 39 after vaccination was observed, but the change was not found to be significant. In convalescent patients, nearly all vaccine-specific clones (304 of 307) were found to be mono-reactive for SARS-CoV-2 spike rather than cross-reactive with common cold coronaviruses. The study included relatively few convalescent patients and did not analyze early timepoints after natural infection.

The sequence joins TRBV2 to TRBJ2-7; a tentative D call is TRBD1 (6 bases match). This receptor was obtained from a human donor who had recovered from COVID-19. Sequencing was performed on CD4+ T cells from blood, cultured in vitro. The sequenced DNA: TGTGCCAGCAGTGAACTGGGGGCGTTATACGAGCAGTACTTC. It encodes CASSELGALYEQYF.